One T cell receptor beta chain is described in this entry. Its matching antigen is unknown. The data stem from a study of T cells in localized non-small cell lung cancer. The CDR3 consists of 14 residues. CDR1 is KGHSH and CDR2 is LQKENI in the germline V gene. Trimming shortened V by 6 bases and J by 9 bases, and 18 bases separated the two germline ends. Sequencing used immunoSEQ multiplex PCR; TCRdb keeps in-frame clones, though not all of them. The sample lists tens of thousands of clones, roughly 86% occurring once. Study results and caveats: Of the tissues analyzed, uninvolved adjacent lung showed maximal T cell clonality, greater than tumor.

The source of this sequence is a man aged 40 to 70 with stage I squamous cell lung carcinoma. The V and J genes are TRBV18 and TRBJ2-1, with D possibly TRBD2 on 6 matching bases. The input for sequencing was peripheral blood, taken before any cancer treatment. CDR3 loop: CASSSGTPGSEQFF. The CDR3 nucleotides are TGTGCCAGCTCGTCCGGGACCCCCGGGAGTGAGCAGTTCTTC.